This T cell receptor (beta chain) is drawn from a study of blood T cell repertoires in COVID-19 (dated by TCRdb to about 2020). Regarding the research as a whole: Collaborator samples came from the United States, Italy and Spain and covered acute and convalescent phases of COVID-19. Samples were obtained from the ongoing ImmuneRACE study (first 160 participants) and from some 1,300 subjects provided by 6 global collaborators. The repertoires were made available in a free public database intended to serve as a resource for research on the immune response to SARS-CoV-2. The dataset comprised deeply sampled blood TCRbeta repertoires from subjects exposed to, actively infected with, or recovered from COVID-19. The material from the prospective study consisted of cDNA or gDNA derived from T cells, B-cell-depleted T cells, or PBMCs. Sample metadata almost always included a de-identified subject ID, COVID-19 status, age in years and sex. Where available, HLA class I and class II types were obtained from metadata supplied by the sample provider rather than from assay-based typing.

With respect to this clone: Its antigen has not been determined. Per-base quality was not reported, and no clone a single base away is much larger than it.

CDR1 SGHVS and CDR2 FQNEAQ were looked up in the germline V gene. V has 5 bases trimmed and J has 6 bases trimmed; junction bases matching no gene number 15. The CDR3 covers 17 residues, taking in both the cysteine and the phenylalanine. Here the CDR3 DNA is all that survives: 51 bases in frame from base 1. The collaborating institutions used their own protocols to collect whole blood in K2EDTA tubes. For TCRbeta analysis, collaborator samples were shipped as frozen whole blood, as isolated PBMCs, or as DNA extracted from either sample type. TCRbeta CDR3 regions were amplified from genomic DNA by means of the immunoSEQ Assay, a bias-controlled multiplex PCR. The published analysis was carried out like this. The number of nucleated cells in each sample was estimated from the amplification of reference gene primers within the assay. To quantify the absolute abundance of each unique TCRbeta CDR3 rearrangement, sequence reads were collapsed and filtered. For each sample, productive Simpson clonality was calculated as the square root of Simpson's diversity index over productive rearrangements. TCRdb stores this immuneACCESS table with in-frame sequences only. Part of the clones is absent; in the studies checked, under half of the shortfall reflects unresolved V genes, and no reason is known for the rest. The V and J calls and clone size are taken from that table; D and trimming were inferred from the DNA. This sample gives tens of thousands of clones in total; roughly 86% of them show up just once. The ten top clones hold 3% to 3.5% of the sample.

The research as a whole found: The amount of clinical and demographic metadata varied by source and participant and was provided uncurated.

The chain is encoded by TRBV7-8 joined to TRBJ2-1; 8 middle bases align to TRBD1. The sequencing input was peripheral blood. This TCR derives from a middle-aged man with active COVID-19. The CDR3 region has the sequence CASSLQPDRVQVNEQFF. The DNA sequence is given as TGTGCCAGCAGCCTACAACCGGACAGGGTACAAGTCAATGAGCAGTTCTTC. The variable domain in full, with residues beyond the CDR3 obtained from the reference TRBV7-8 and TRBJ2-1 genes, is GAGVSQSPRYKVAKRGQDVALRCDPISGHVSLFWYQQALGQGPEFLTYFQNEAQLDKSGLPSDRFFAERPEGSVSTLKIQRTQQEDSAVYLCASSLQPDRVQVNEQFFGPGTRLTVL.